The following is a T cell receptor beta chain sequence with its context. As yet, its antigen is unknown. The treatment here: roughly 10-day PBMC culture with coronavirus spike peptide pools or control peptides (ViraFEST assay). This sample is part of a study of vaccination and CD4 T cells after COVID-19. Turning to the study itself: Overlapping spike peptides from SARS-CoV-2, HCoV-NL63, HCoV-OC43 and HCoV-229E served to stimulate the cells.

Study conclusions and caveats: Convalescent patients showed a median about 86% of reactive clones that were seen only post-vaccination. Spike mono-reactivity marked 304 of 307 vaccine-specific clones in convalescent patients.

This CDR3 has 15 amino acids. Trimming took off 6 bases at V and 3 bases at J, with 16 bases between the two ends. Germline V gene lookup returns CDR1 MNHEY and CDR2 SVGEGT. Researchers used the Oncomine TCR Beta short-read assay to sequence DNA from cultured CD4+ T cells. MiXCR, applied by TCRdb to the PCR reads, yields one record per CDR3 protein. Found here are more than 15,000 distinct CDR3 sequences, around 50% of them singletons; the top ten hold roughly 9.1%. This clonotype originated in a human donor who had recovered from COVID-19. The chain links TRBV6-2 or TRBV6-3 to TRBJ2-3; TRBD2 might be the D (5 bases). The specimen sequenced was CD4+ T cells from blood, cultured in vitro. DNA of the CDR3: TGTGCCAGCAGCCGGGCCGGGGAGTATACAGATACGCAGTATTTT. Its translation is CASSRAGEYTDTQYF.